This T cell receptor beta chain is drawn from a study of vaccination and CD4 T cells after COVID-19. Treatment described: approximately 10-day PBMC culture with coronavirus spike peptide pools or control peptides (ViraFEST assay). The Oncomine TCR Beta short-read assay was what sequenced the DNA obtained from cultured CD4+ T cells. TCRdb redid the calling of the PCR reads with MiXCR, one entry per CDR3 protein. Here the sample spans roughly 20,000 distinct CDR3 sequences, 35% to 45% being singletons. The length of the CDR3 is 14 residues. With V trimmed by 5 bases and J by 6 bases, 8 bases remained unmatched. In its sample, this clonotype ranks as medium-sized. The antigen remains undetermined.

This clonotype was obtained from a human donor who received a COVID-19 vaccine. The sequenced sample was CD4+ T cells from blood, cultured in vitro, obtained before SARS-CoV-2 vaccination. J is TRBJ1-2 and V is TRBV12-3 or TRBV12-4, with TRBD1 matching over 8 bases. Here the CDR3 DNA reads TGTGCCAGCAGTAAAACGGAACAGGGGGATGGCTACACCTTC. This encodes CASSKTEQGDGYTF.